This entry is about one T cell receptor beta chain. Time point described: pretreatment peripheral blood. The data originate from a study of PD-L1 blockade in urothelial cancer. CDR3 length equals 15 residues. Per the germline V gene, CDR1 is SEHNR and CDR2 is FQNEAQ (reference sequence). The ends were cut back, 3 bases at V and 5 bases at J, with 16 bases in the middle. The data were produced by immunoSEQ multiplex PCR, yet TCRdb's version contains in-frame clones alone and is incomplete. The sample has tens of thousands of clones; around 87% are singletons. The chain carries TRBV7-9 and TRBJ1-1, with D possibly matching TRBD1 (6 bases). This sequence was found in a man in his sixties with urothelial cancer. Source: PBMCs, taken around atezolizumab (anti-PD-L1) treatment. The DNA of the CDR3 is TGTGCCAGCAGCTTTTCCAGGGGAGTGGGGACTGAAGCTTTCTTT. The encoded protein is CASSFSRGVGTEAFF.